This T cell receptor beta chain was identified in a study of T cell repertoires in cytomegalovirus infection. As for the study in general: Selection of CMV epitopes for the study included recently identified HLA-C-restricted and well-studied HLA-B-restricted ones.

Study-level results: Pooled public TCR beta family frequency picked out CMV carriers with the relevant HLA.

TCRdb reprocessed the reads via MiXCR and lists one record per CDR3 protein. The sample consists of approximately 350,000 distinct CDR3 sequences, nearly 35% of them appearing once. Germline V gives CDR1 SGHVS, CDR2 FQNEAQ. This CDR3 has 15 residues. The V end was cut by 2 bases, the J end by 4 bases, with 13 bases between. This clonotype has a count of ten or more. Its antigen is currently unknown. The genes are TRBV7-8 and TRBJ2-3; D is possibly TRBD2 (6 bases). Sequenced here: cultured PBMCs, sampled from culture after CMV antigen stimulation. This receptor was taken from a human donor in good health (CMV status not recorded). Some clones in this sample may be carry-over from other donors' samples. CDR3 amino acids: CASSLRRDRADTQYF. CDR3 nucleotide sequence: TGTGCCAGCAGCTTAAGGCGGGATCGTGCAGATACGCAGTATTTT.